Detailed here is one TCR beta chain. No cognate antigen has been identified for it. Within one base of it there is no much larger clone, and no base qualities were kept. Library method: 5' RACE. TCRdb names Illumina HiSeq 2500 as the instrument used. A second PCR of roughly 7 to 11 cycles was performed with a sample-barcoded 5' primer and a J-beta primer mix. A template-switch 5' adaptor carrying 12 random nucleotides introduced a unique molecular identifier onto each TCR beta cDNA molecule. Each sample yielded at least 2.5 million CDR3-containing paired-end reads. All of the RNA was converted into first-strand cDNA using the Mint cDNA synthesis kit, with a TRBC-specific oligonucleotide serving as the primer. All cDNA was treated with uracil-DNA glycosylase and then went through a first 18-cycle PCR with the universal primers M1SS and BC2_uni_R. As for the authors' bioinformatics: For normalization, 1 million high-quality reads were randomly selected from each sample, with every read carrying a distinct molecular identifier. Instead of being binned into consensus sequences, reads with shared molecular identifiers were discarded. MiTCR, run with a Q25 quality threshold and the strictest error-elimination algorithm, handled CDR3 identification, clonotype clustering and error correction. A nonparametric unseen species model using Euler transformation provided a lower-bound estimate of total TCR beta diversity. TCRdb applied fastp at Q25 and MiXCR to the public reads, then kept only in-frame beta chains. Merged by CDR3 protein, the rows form single entries marked with the most common genes and DNA. The V and J calls, along with clone size, are taken from TCRdb and not from the paper's own processing. This sample is represented by roughly 1.6 million distinct CDR3 sequences; roughly a third of them were singletons. The biggest ten clones account for about 11% of the sample.

The donors were 40 or so Caucasian individuals from Russia, aged roughly 6 to 100 years, who were systemically healthy. Each donor gave approximately 9.4 milliliters of peripheral blood, drawn into EDTA-treated Vacutainer tubes. Ficoll-Paque density-gradient centrifugation was used to isolate PBMCs, with at least 6.5 million per sample. Trizol reagent was used to extract total RNA from the PBMCs, yielding at least 6 micrograms per sample. Naive CD45RAhigh/CD27high T cell percentages were measured by flow cytometry on a PBMC aliquot from every donor. This entry belongs to a study of blood T cells in healthy people across ages (dated by TCRdb to between 2015 and 2017). About the study as a whole: In model experiments, template switching captured about one uniquely barcoded TCR beta cDNA molecule for every two T cells. To track age-related changes in TCR beta repertoire diversity, the study relied on deep sequencing normalized with unique cDNA molecular identifiers. The donors were divided into four age groups: young (average approximately 17 years), middle-aged (roughly 40), aged (around 67) and long-lived (approximately 74). To avoid experimental bias, donors of different ages were distributed randomly across sequencing lanes. The study analyzed two additional independent replicas of 1 million unique cDNA reads from the same blood draw for two donors, one aged 18 to 30 and one aged 80 or older.

At the junction V is shortened by 6 bases and J by 6 bases; bases outside the gene matches: 8. The cysteine opens and the phenylalanine closes a CDR3 of 14 amino acids. The CDR3 DNA has 42 bases and is translated from base 1. Via the germline V gene, CDR1 is MDHEN and CDR2 SYDVKM. Study-wide findings and limitations: Total diversity estimates from one million sequenced T cells were considered lower bounds and underestimates. The long-lived group showed more naive CD4+ T cells, fewer expanded clones and increased TCR diversity than the aged group, suggesting age selection. Because profiling used bulk unsorted PBMCs, naive and antigen-experienced compartments could not be compared conclusively. The CMV infection status of donors was not known, potentially confounding age-related changes in expanded clonotypes. There was a strong correlation between observed TCR beta diversity and the percentage of naive T cells measured by flow cytometry. Observed TCR beta diversity per million T cells fell roughly linearly with age, and a significant reduction was already apparent by age roughly 40.

Input material: blood. The sequence links TRBV28 to TRBJ2-7, with TRBD1 matching 10 junction bases. The origin of this receptor is a woman between 25 and 40 years old in good health. The DNA sequence reads TGTGCCAGCAGGGTGACAGGGGGCGCGTCCGAGCAGTACTTC. Its translation reads: CASRVTGGASEQYF.